This passage covers 10 T cell receptor beta chains from one sample sequenced in a study of OX40 agonist ivuxolimab in advanced cancers. TCRdb's copy holds only in-frame clones and misses some; the assay was immunoSEQ multiplex PCR. This sample has about 77,000 clones; over 75% occur once, and the top ten carry roughly 0.7%. The sample in question was CD4+ or CD8+ T cells sorted from blood, obtained in a trial of the OX40 agonist ivuxolimab. These TCRs come from an adult with an advanced solid tumor such as melanoma, head and neck, liver or kidney cancer.

V is TRBV29-1 and J is TRBJ2-1, with 8 bases lining up with TRBD2. The length of the CDR3 is 12 residues. Germline-derived CDR1 and CDR2 are SQVTM and ANQGSEA. The J segment lost 2 bases and the V segment lost 7 bases, leaving 1 base of the junction unmatched. The CDR3 sequence: CSAGGTYNEQFF. The CDR3 nucleotides read TGCAGCGCGGGGGGGACCTACAATGAGCAGTTCTTC.

CDR3 loop: CASSLDQQGIGGYGYTF. CDR3 in DNA: TGTGCCAGCAGCTTGGACCAACAGGGAATAGGCGGCTATGGCTACACCTTC. The chain employs TRBV4-2 and TRBJ1-2, with a weak D call TRBD1 (6 bases). V was cut by 5 bases and J by 4 bases, with 23 bases left in between. CDR1 and CDR2 (germline): LGHNA, YNFKEQ. This CDR3 comprises 17 residues.

The chain is built from TRBV4-1 and TRBJ2-5; D perhaps matches TRBD1 (6 bases). Germline V gene lookup returns CDR1 MGHRA and CDR2 YSYEKL. With 3 bases removed from V and 6 bases from J, the gap between germline ends came to 23 bases. This CDR3 spans 17 amino acids. Here the CDR3 reads CASSQDDRRGVLKTQYF. The DNA of the CDR3 is TGCGCCAGCAGCCAGGATGACAGGCGAGGGGTTTTAAAGACCCAGTACTTC.

This chain uses TRBV9 with TRBJ1-2; 8 nucleotides agree with TRBD1. This CDR3 has 14 residues. From germline, CDR1 is SGDLS and CDR2 YYNGEE. The V and J ends lost 4 bases and 8 bases, in that order; junction bases with no gene match: 10. The CDR3 is CASSTTPTGGGYTF. The CDR3 nucleotides read TGTGCCAGCAGCACGACGCCTACAGGGGGGGGCTACACCTTC.

This clone was detected only a few times. The chain has TRBV20-1 and TRBJ1-1, with D uncertain. Germline V CDR1 and CDR2: DFQATT, SNEGSKA (reference sequence). The CDR3 is 10 residues long. Trimming removed 6 bases from V and 7 bases from J, with 9 bases in between. DNA of the CDR3: TGCAGTGCCTGGAGCGGTGAAGCTTTCTTT. This encodes CSAWSGEAFF.

The gene calls are TRBV7-7 and TRBJ2-1; a possible D gene is TRBD1 (6 bases). V lost 1 base, J lost 5 bases, and 12 bases lay in between. Germline CDR1 SSHAT, CDR2 FNYEAQ (reference sequence). This CDR3 is 15 amino acids long. In nucleotides, the CDR3 is TGTGCCAGCAGCTTAGGTGTGGCAGGGGACAATGAGCAGTTCTTC. This encodes CASSLGVAGDNEQFF.

The chain joins TRBV11-2 to TRBJ1-5; D remains unclear. Germline V gene sequence: CDR1 SGHAT, CDR2 FQNNGV. Trimming removed 4 bases at V and 4 bases at J, with 11 bases between. CDR3 length: 14 amino acids. As DNA, the CDR3 is TGTGCCAGCAGCTCCCGGTTGGGTAATCAGCCCCAGCATTTT. It codes for CASSSRLGNQPQHF.

The J gene is TRBJ2-7, the V gene TRBV30; D gene unclear. Trimming shortened V by 2 bases and J by 2 bases, and 13 bases separated the two germline ends. Germline lookup yields CDR1 GTSNPN and CDR2 SVGIG (reference sequence). This CDR3 has 14 amino acids. The CDR3 spells CAWSRLELTYEQYF. The CDR3 DNA reads as TGTGCCTGGAGTCGGTTGGAGCTAACCTACGAGCAGTACTTC.

This chain connects TRBV19 to TRBJ1-2, with D unresolved. Germline CDR1 is LNHDA and CDR2 is SQIVND (reference sequence). Trimming removed 5 bases from V and 4 bases from J, with 17 bases in between. The CDR3 length is 15 residues. This chain's CDR3 is CASSSNGIEIYGYTF. The CDR3 DNA follows: TGTGCCAGTAGTTCTAATGGTATAGAAATCTATGGCTACACCTTC. The entire variable domain, with the rest obtained from reference TRBV19 and TRBJ1-2, is as follows: DGGITQSPKYLFRKEGQNVTLSCEQNLNHDAMYWYRQDPGQGLRLIYYSQIVNDFQKGDIAEGYSVSREKKESFPLTVTSAQKNPTAFYLCASSSNGIEIYGYTFGSGTRLTVV.

The V and J genes are TRBV29-1 and TRBJ1-2, with TRBD1 matching over 7 bases. The germline V gene encodes CDR1 SQVTM and CDR2 ANQGSEA. V dropped 3 bases and J dropped 4; count of bases not matched to a gene: 5. This CDR3 region has 13 residues. DNA of the CDR3: TGCAGCGTTGATATTCCAGGGGGCTATGGCTACACCTTC. It translates to CSVDIPGGYGYTF.